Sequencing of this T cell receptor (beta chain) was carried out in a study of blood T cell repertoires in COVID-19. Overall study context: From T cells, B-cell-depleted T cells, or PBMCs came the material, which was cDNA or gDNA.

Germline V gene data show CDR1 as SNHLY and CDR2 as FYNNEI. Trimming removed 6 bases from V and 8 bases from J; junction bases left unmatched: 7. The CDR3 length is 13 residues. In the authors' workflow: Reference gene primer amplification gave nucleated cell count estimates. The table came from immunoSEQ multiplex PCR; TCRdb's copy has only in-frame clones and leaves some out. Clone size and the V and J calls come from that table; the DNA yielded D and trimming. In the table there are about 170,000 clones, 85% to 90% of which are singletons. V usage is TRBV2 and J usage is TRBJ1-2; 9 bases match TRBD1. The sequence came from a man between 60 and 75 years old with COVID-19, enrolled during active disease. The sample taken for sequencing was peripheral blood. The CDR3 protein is CASRGQGKEGYTF. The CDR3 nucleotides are TGTGCCAGCAGAGGACAGGGGAAGGAGGGCTACACCTTC. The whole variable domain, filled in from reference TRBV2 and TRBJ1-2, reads EPEVTQTPSHQVTQMGQEVILRCVPISNHLYFYWYRQILGQKVEFLVSFYNNEISEKSEIFDDQFSVERPDGSNFTLKIRSTKLEDSAMYFCASRGQGKEGYTFGSGTRLTVV.